The 2 T cell receptor beta chains below were found in one sample sequenced in a study of technical replicates of blood from several donors (dated by TCRdb to about 2017). The library was built by means of the immunoSEQ multiplex PCR assay. TCRdb mirrors the immuneACCESS table, restricted to in-frame sequences. Some clones are absent from its copies; in checked studies, under half trace to an unresolved V gene, and the reason for the others is unknown. A total of 53,000 or so clones appear in this sample, 86% of them only once. 5.6% of the sample comes from the top ten. Sequences were obtained from PBMCs. The source is a human donor in good health. Some clones in this sample may be carry-over from other donors' samples.

V is TRBV19 and J is TRBJ1-4; 11 positions match TRBD1. The CDR3 is 14 amino acids. V was clipped by 7 bases and J by 7 bases; unmatched bases: 5. Germline lookup yields CDR1 LNHDA and CDR2 SQIVND (reference sequence). The CDR3 bases are TGTGCCAGTAAAACCGGGACAGGGGGTGAAAAACTGTTTTTT. Translating gives CASKTGTGGEKLFF.

The V gene is TRBV30, the J gene TRBJ2-7; possibly TRBD1 for D (8 bases). The germline gives CDR1 GTSNPN, CDR2 SVGIG (reference sequence). V dropped 6 bases and J dropped 2 bases, with 14 bases sitting between them. This CDR3 region has 13 residues. CDR3 in DNA: TGTGCCTGTAACAGGGGGGGTACCTACGAGCAGTACTTC. Its translation is CACNRGGTYEQYF.